This TCR beta chain appears in the sequencing data of a study of neurological immune-mediated disorders. The time point: longitudinal time-point 3. This clonotype has ten or more counts. 5'RACE employing 10-nucleotide random UMIs yielded the cDNA. In TCRdb, the 5' RACE reads were re-called with MiXCR into one record per CDR3 protein. The data contain more than 100,000 distinct CDR3 sequences, roughly 10% of them seen just once; the ten biggest clones take up under 3.5%. Germline-derived CDR1 and CDR2 are LNHNV and YYDKDF (reference sequence). This CDR3 is built from 15 residues. Trimming stripped 0 bases from V and 0 bases from J, with 8 bases between.

This clonotype was obtained from a female donor with HTLV-1-associated myelopathy (HAM/TSP). The sample comprised PBMCs. The gene calls are TRBV15 and TRBJ1-1, with no clear D. The CDR3 here is CATSRDPTLNTEAFF. DNA of the CDR3: TGTGCCACCAGCAGAGACCCCACCCTGAACACTGAAGCTTTCTTT.